Detailed here is one T cell receptor beta chain. The entry originates in a study of blood T cell repertoires in COVID-19. On the study more broadly: Collection of acute and convalescent COVID-19 samples took place in the United States, Italy and Spain. The analysed material was cDNA or gDNA that came from T cells, B-cell-depleted T cells, or PBMCs.

Original handling: Reference gene primer amplification gave nucleated cell count estimates. Produced via immunoSEQ multiplex PCR; TCRdb's table is partial and in-frame only. V and J calls and clone size are copied from that table; D and trimming were computed from the DNA. Among 260,000 or so clones, approximately 88% were seen once, and the ten largest hold over 0.55%. Germline values: CDR1 LGHDT, CDR2 YNNKEL (reference sequence). V dropped 3 bases and J dropped 0; count of bases not matched to a gene: 11. The CDR3 is made up of 19 amino acids. Material: peripheral blood. This chain connects TRBV3-1 (or the pseudogene TRBV3-2) to TRBJ2-3; 11 positions agree with TRBD2. The receptor was derived from a human donor in a cohort sampled during active COVID-19. For the CDR3, the DNA is TGTGCCAGCAGCCACCCACTAGCGGGGGACCCCTCTAGCACAGATACGCAGTATTTT. Protein product: CASSHPLAGDPSSTDTQYF.